The rows below give T cell receptor beta chains drawn from one sample of a study of technical replicates of blood from several donors. Some clones are missing from TCRdb's copy, which holds only in-frame ones; the method was immunoSEQ multiplex PCR. Of about 84,000 clones in the sample, 97% were seen once. The sequencing input was T cells isolated from PBMCs. The receptors here all came from a human donor in good health. Each CDR3 is given with its conserved first and last residue. D genes are given only for firm matches. For some rows the clone size is stated as once, few or many, or as a class when expanded; others skip it.

j_call	clone_size	d_call	v_call	cdr3_aa	cdr3_nt
TRBJ2-1	NA	NA	TRBV4-2	CASSQDRVNPGVNEQFF	TGTGCCAGCAGCCAAGATCGGGTCAATCCCGGGGTCAATGAGCAGTTCTTC
TRBJ1-6	NA	NA	TRBV10-1	CASSESTNSPLHF	TGCGCCAGCAGTGAGTCGACAAATTCACCCCTCCACTTT
TRBJ1-2	NA	TRBD1	TRBV29-1	CSVQTTGASYGYTF	TGCAGCGTTCAAACGACAGGGGCGAGCTATGGCTACACCTTC
TRBJ1-2	NA	NA	TRBV4-1	CASSQEGRGLRGYGYTF	TGCGCCAGCAGCCAAGAGGGACGGGGGTTGAGGGGCTATGGCTACACCTTC
TRBJ1-3	NA	NA	TRBV7-9	CASSPYIRHSGNTIYF	TGTGCCAGCAGTCCTTACATTCGACACTCTGGAAACACCATATATTTT
TRBJ2-2	NA	NA	TRBV2	CASTRRENTGELFF	TGTGCCAGCACCCGGCGGGAGAACACCGGGGAGCTGTTTTTT
TRBJ1-2	NA	NA	TRBV28	CASTGSADHGLNYGYTF	TGTGCCAGCACGGGATCGGCCGATCATGGCCTTAACTATGGCTACACCTTC
TRBJ1-1	NA	NA	TRBV30	CAWSVDPGAEAFF	TGTGCCTGGAGTGTAGACCCGGGGGCTGAAGCTTTCTTT
TRBJ2-6	NA	NA	TRBV7-8	CASRRDTSGANVLTF	TGTGCCAGCAGGCGAGACACCTCCGGGGCCAACGTCCTGACTTTC
TRBJ1-3	NA	NA	TRBV30	CAWDMLGSGNTIYF	TGTGCCTGGGACATGCTTGGATCTGGAAACACCATATATTTT
TRBJ2-2	NA	NA	TRBV27	CASSLIGNTGELFF	TGTGCCAGCAGTTTAATCGGGAACACCGGGGAGCTGTTTTTT
TRBJ2-3	NA	TRBD2	TRBV7-9	CASSLVLTSSGDTQYF	TGTGCCAGCAGCCTAGTACTGACTAGCTCGGGAGATACGCAGTATTTT
TRBJ1-6	NA	TRBD1	TRBV4-2	CASSQPDRDSPLHF	TGTGCCAGCAGCCAACCCGACAGGGATTCACCCCTCCACTTT
TRBJ2-1	NA	NA	TRBV11-2	CASSLGRASHNEQFF	TGTGCCAGCAGCTTGGGCAGGGCATCTCACAATGAGCAGTTCTTC
TRBJ2-3	once	TRBD2	TRBV7-6	CASSLARAGVTDTQYF	TGTGCCAGCAGCTTAGCGCGGGCGGGAGTGACAGATACGCAGTATTTT
TRBJ2-1	NA	TRBD2	TRBV5-1	CASSFNRLAGVEQFF	TGCGCCAGCAGCTTCAATCGACTAGCGGGAGTCGAGCAGTTCTTC
TRBJ2-2	NA	NA	TRBV6-5	CASSVNTGELFF	TGTGCCAGTTCAGTCAACACCGGGGAGCTGTTTTTT
TRBJ2-7	NA	TRBD1	TRBV6-1	CASSTTGVSYEQYF	TGTGCCAGCAGTACAACAGGGGTTTCCTACGAGCAGTACTTC
TRBJ2-5	NA	TRBD1	TRBV11-2	CASSSTGQETQYF	TGTGCCAGCAGCTCGACAGGGCAAGAGACCCAGTACTTC
TRBJ2-5	once	TRBD1	TRBV2	CASITGDQETQYF	TGTGCCAGCATAACAGGGGACCAAGAGACCCAGTACTTC
TRBJ1-2	NA	TRBD1	TRBV7-9	CASSSSQGQGGEFTF	TGTGCCAGCAGCTCCTCACAAGGACAGGGCGGGGAATTCACCTTC
TRBJ1-1	NA	NA	TRBV6-5	CASSRYRYGEAFF	TGTGCCAGCAGCCGCTACAGATACGGTGAAGCTTTCTTT
TRBJ2-3	NA	TRBD2	TRBV27	CASSLRTRPTDTQYF	TGTGCCAGCAGTTTACGGACTAGACCCACAGATACGCAGTATTTT
TRBJ2-1	NA	TRBD2	TRBV5-4	CASSLTSGVNEQFF	TGTGCCAGCAGCTTGACTAGCGGGGTCAATGAGCAGTTCTTC
TRBJ2-3	NA	TRBD2	TRBV4-2	CASSHHTSGGVDTQYF	TGTGCCAGCAGCCACCACACTAGCGGGGGTGTAGATACGCAGTATTTT
TRBJ1-4	NA	NA	TRBV7-9	CASSLSGEKLFF	TGTGCCAGCAGCTTATCCGGTGAAAAACTGTTTTTT
TRBJ1-1	NA	TRBD1	TRBV18	CASSPLAGQTYVNTEAFF	TGTGCCAGCTCACCTCTGGCGGGACAGACCTACGTCAACACTGAAGCTTTCTTT
TRBJ2-1	NA	NA	TRBV7-6	CASSLEPRRGNEQFF	TGTGCCAGCAGCTTAGAACCCCGACGGGGCAATGAGCAGTTCTTC
TRBJ2-5	NA	NA	TRBV30	CAWSAGTPQETQYF	TGTGCCTGGAGTGCCGGGACTCCACAAGAGACCCAGTACTTC
TRBJ2-7	NA	TRBD1	TRBV4-2	CASSQDPDRVGYEQYF	TGTGCCAGCAGCCAAGACCCCGACAGGGTTGGCTACGAGCAGTACTTC
TRBJ2-1	NA	TRBD2	TRBV6-1	CAISGLGINEQFF	TGTGCCATCTCCGGACTAGGGATTAATGAGCAGTTCTTC
TRBJ2-7	NA	NA	TRBV28	CASRAGTLYEQYF	TGTGCCAGCAGAGCCGGGACACTCTACGAGCAGTACTTC
TRBJ2-1	NA	NA	TRBV5-6	CASSTSYYNEQFF	TGTGCCAGCAGCACTAGCTACTACAATGAGCAGTTCTTC
TRBJ2-7	NA	NA	TRBV5-1	CASSPEIPYEQYF	TGCGCCAGCAGCCCAGAAATTCCCTACGAGCAGTACTTC
TRBJ2-1	NA	TRBD2	TRBV7-2	CASSSYPGLVRTNEQFF	TGTGCCAGCAGCTCCTACCCTGGACTAGTCCGTACTAATGAGCAGTTCTTC
TRBJ1-3	NA	NA	TRBV9	CASSVGSGSGNTIYF	TGTGCCAGCAGCGTAGGGTCGGGCTCTGGAAACACCATATATTTT
TRBJ1-4	NA	NA	TRBV7-9	CASSPKGGGEKLFF	TGTGCCAGCAGCCCTAAAGGGGGGGGTGAAAAACTGTTTTTT
TRBJ2-2	NA	NA	TRBV9	CASSVVAHPHAGELFF	TGTGCCAGCAGCGTAGTGGCCCACCCTCACGCCGGGGAGCTGTTTTTT
TRBJ1-1	NA	NA	TRBV25-1	CASSDPQGGDTEAFF	TGTGCCAGCAGTGACCCACAGGGTGGCGACACTGAAGCTTTCTTT
TRBJ1-1	NA	TRBD1	TRBV18	CASSQGVWTEAFF	TGTGCCAGCTCTCAGGGGGTTTGGACTGAAGCTTTCTTT
TRBJ1-2	NA	NA	TRBV7-9	CASSLAEERTF	TGTGCCAGCAGCTTAGCAGAAGAGCGGACCTTC
TRBJ2-7	NA	NA	TRBV5-1	CASRGAGSGNEQYF	TGCGCCAGCCGGGGGGCGGGATCGGGCAACGAGCAGTACTTC
TRBJ2-7	NA	NA	TRBV7-9	CASSSTTGTYEQYF	TGTGCCAGCAGCTCTACGACGGGAACCTACGAGCAGTACTTC
TRBJ2-3	NA	TRBD1	TRBV5-1	CASSLVGQHTDTQYF	TGCGCCAGCAGCTTGGTGGGACAGCACACAGATACGCAGTATTTT
TRBJ1-1	NA	TRBD1	TRBV19	CASSIEAGGSEAFF	TGTGCCAGTAGTATAGAGGCAGGGGGCTCTGAAGCTTTCTTT
TRBJ2-1	NA	NA	TRBV7-9	CASSLGSGSLDNEQFF	TGTGCCAGCAGCTTAGGTTCCGGGAGTCTCGACAATGAGCAGTTCTTC
TRBJ1-1	NA	NA	TRBV15	CATSRDLGALPKTEAFF	TGTGCCACCAGCAGAGATCTGGGGGCCCTACCGAAGACTGAAGCTTTCTTT
TRBJ1-2	once	NA	TRBV30	CAWSVVGTGIYGYTF	TGTGCCTGGAGTGTCGTTGGGACTGGGATATATGGCTACACCTTC
TRBJ2-6	NA	NA	TRBV6-5	CASGGNSGANVLTF	TGTGCCAGCGGCGGGAACTCTGGGGCCAACGTCCTGACTTTC
TRBJ1-3	NA	NA	TRBV16	CASSQSSGTGNTIYF	TGTGCCAGCAGCCAATCGTCAGGAACGGGAAACACCATATATTTT
TRBJ1-2	NA	TRBD1	TRBV7-9	CASSKGQAPNYGYTF	TGTGCCAGCAGCAAGGGACAGGCCCCCAACTATGGCTACACCTTC
TRBJ2-1	NA	TRBD2	TRBV5-1	CASRAAGGNEQFF	TGCGCCAGCCGCGCCGCGGGGGGTAATGAGCAGTTCTTC
TRBJ2-7	NA	TRBD2	TRBV19	CASGAGGNYEQYF	TGTGCCAGTGGGGCGGGGGGGAACTACGAGCAGTACTTC
TRBJ2-5	once	NA	TRBV19	CASSPDTVETQYF	TGTGCCAGTAGTCCGGACACGGTGGAGACCCAGTACTTC
TRBJ1-4	once	NA	TRBV28	CASSWREKLFF	TGTGCCAGCAGTTGGAGAGAAAAACTGTTTTTT